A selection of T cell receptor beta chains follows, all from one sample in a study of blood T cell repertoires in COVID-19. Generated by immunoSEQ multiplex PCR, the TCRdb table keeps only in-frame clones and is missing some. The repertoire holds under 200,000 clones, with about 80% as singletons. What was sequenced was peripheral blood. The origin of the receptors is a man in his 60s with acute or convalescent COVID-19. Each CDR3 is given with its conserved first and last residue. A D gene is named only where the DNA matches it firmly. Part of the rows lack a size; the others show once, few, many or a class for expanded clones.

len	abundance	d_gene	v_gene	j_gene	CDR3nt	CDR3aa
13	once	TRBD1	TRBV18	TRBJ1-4	TGTGCCAGCTCACAGGGGGCAGAAGAAAAACTGTTTTTT	CASSQGAEEKLFF
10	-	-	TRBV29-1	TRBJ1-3	TGCAGCGTTCTAGAGAACACCATATATTTT	CSVLENTIYF
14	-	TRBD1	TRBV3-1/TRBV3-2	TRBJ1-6	TGTGCCAGCAGGCAGACAGGGGAAACGCAACCCCTCCACTTT	CASRQTGETQPLHF
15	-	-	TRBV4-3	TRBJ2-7	TGCGCCAGCAGCCAAGATGTCGATTTAGCCTACGAGCAGTACTTC	CASSQDVDLAYEQYF
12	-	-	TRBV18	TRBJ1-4	TGTGCCAGCTCACCACCGGGCGAAAAACTGTTTTTT	CASSPPGEKLFF
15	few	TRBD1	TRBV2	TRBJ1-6	TGTGCCAGCAGTGCGCGGACAGGTCAAAGGTCACCCCTCCACTTT	CASSARTGQRSPLHF
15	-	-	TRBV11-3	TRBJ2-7	TGTGCCAGCAGCTTCTTAATAATCTCTAACCACGAGCAGTACTTC	CASSFLIISNHEQYF
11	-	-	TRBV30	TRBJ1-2	TGTGCCTGGAGTGTAGGGAGTGGCTACACCTTC	CAWSVGSGYTF
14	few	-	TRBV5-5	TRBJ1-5	TGTGCCAGCAGCTTAGCTTGGGGGGGTCAGCCCCAGCATTTT	CASSLAWGGQPQHF
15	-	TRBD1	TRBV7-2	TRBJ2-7	TGTGCCAGCAGCTTCACAAGGGGGCAATCCTACGAGCAGTACTTC	CASSFTRGQSYEQYF
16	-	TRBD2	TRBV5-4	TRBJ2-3	TGTGCCAGCAGCTCCCGGACTAGCGGCCACACAGATACGCAGTATTTT	CASSSRTSGHTDTQYF
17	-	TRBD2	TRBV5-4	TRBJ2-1	TGTGCCAGCAGCCGGACTAGCGGGAGTCAGTCCTACAATGAGCAGTTCTTC	CASSRTSGSQSYNEQFF
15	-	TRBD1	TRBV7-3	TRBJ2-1	TGTGCCAGCAGCTGGACAGGGGGCGCGGGGAATGAGCAGTTCTTC	CASSWTGGAGNEQFF
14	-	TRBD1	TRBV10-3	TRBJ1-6	TGTGCCATCAAAGTCGGGACAGGGAATTCACCCCTCCACTTT	CAIKVGTGNSPLHF
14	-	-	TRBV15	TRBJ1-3	TGTGCCACCAGCAGAGATAGAGGCGGAAACACCATATATTTT	CATSRDRGGNTIYF
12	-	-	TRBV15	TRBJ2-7	TGTGCCACGTCGAAGAGCTCCTACGAGCAGTACTTC	CATSKSSYEQYF